This T cell receptor (beta chain) was obtained from a study of blood T cell repertoires in COVID-19. Overall study: The United States, Italy and Spain provided the acute and convalescent COVID-19 samples. Sample material is recorded as cDNA or gDNA derived from T cells, B-cell-depleted T cells, or PBMCs.

Authors' analysis steps: How many nucleated cells were present was estimated from reference gene primer amplification. Data came from immunoSEQ multiplex PCR; TCRdb stores just in-frame clones and leaves some out. D and trimming come from the DNA, and the V and J calls and clone size come from that table. Of about 85,000 clones in the sample, about 83% were seen once. Germline assignment: CDR1 MGHDK and CDR2 SYGVNS. Unmatched junction bases numbered 10, after V lost 5 bases and J lost 6 bases. CDR3 length: 16 residues. The sequenced material came from peripheral blood. The origin of this receptor is a man in his fifties or sixties with acute or convalescent COVID-19. The chain links TRBV25-1 to TRBJ2-3; 11 nucleotides match TRBD1. CDR3 DNA: TGTGCCAGCAGTAAGAGGGACAGGGGGTCTGGGGATACGCAGTATTTT. Translation gives CASSKRDRGSGDTQYF. Drawing the rest from reference TRBV25-1 and TRBJ2-3, the complete variable domain is EADIYQTPRYLVIGTGKKITLECSQTMGHDKMYWYQQDPGMELHLIHYSYGVNSTEKGDLSSESTVSRIRTEHFPLTLESARPSHTSQYLCASSKRDRGSGDTQYFGPGTRLTVL.